A single sample gave rise to the 6 T cell receptor beta chains below, sequenced in a study of blood T cell dynamics during melanoma immunotherapy. Libraries were prepared by immunoSEQ multiplex PCR; TCRdb keeps only in-frame clonotypes and omits some of them. The sample consists of over 4,500 clones, around 87% of them appearing once. The time point denotes: pre-treatment baseline. The sample in question was blood, obtained from a patient treated with checkpoint blockade. These receptors all stem from a human donor with melanoma.

Of note for this clone: One junction end does not reproduce the germline sequence, and a read error may be involved. The chain uses TRBV6-1 and TRBJ2-2; 9 bases are shared with TRBD1. The length of the CDR3 is 14 residues. Germline CDR1 is MNHNS and CDR2 is SASEGT. CDR3 sequence reads: CAGRQGANTGELFF. For the CDR3, the DNA is TGTGCCGGCAGACAGGGGGCGAACACCGGGGAGCTGTTTTTT.

The rearrangement links TRBV7-9 to TRBJ2-1; D is unresolved. This CDR3 spans 13 amino acids. The V end was cut by 5 bases, the J end by 5 bases, with 10 bases between. Germline V gene data show CDR1 as SEHNR and CDR2 as FQNEAQ (reference sequence). CDR3: CASSQRLNNEQFF. As DNA, the CDR3 is TGTGCCAGCAGCCAACGACTGAACAATGAGCAGTTCTTC.

Worth noting for this clone: One junction end does not reproduce the germline sequence, and a read error may be involved. The genes are TRBV5-1 and TRBJ1-1; D may be TRBD1 (6 bases). There are 13 residues in the CDR3. CDR1 SGHRS and CDR2 YFSETQ come from the germline V gene. CDR3 protein: CASSLQGRTEAFF. DNA for the CDR3: TGTGCCAGCAGCTTACAGGGTCGCACTGAAGCTTTCTTT. Full variable domain (remainder filled in from reference TRBV5-1 and TRBJ1-1): KAGVTQTPRYLIKTRGQQVTLSCSPISGHRSVSWYQQTPGQGLQFLFEYFSETQRNKGNFPGRFSGRQFSNSRSEMNVSTLELGDSALYLCASSLQGRTEAFFGQGTRLTVV.

The chain carries TRBV5-1 and TRBJ2-7, with a possible D match to TRBD2 (5 bases). This CDR3 contains 15 residues. Germline CDR1 reads SGHRS; CDR2 reads YFSETQ. Trimming pared 1 base from V and 6 bases from J, leaving 17 bases between. The CDR3 loop is CASSLSIYEGGEQYF. CDR3 DNA: TGCGCCAGCAGCTTGTCAATTTATGAAGGAGGCGAGCAGTACTTC.

The rearrangement joins TRBV4-3 to TRBJ1-1, with a possible D match to TRBD1 (6 bases). V was clipped by 1 base and J by 5 bases, with 11 bases between them. The CDR3 is 14 amino acids. The germline V gene encodes CDR1 LGHNA and CDR2 YSLEER. CDR3 nucleotides: TGCGCCAGCAGCCAAGTGAGGGGGAGGACTGAAGCTTTCTTT. Its translation is CASSQVRGRTEAFF.

The V gene is TRBV6-1, the J gene TRBJ2-5; D unclear. V was shortened by 6 bases and J by 3 bases, with 2 bases between the two germline ends. Germline-derived CDR1 and CDR2 are MNHNS and SASEGT. The CDR3 runs to 10 residues. Here the CDR3 reads CASRKETQYF. The CDR3 DNA is TGTGCCAGCAGGAAAGAGACCCAGTACTTC.